A selection of T cell receptor beta chains follows, all from one sample in a study of blood T cell repertoires in COVID-19. The table came from immunoSEQ multiplex PCR; TCRdb's copy has only in-frame clones and leaves some out. Found here are 59,000 or so clones, 79% of them singletons; the top ten hold about 3%. The sequenced sample consisted of peripheral blood. These receptors were obtained from a man aged 55-75 years with acute or convalescent COVID-19. Each CDR3 is given with its conserved first and last residue. The D gene is left open where the match is weak. Expanded clones get a size class; other rows say once, few or many, or leave the size out.

j_gene	v_gene	d_gene	abundance	CDR3aa	CDR3nt
TRBJ2-1	TRBV5-1	NA	once	CASSYESGDEQFF	TGCGCCAGCAGCTATGAATCGGGTGATGAGCAGTTCTTC
TRBJ2-7	TRBV7-9	TRBD1	once	CASSHGTGVPYEQYF	TGTGCCAGCAGCCACGGGACAGGGGTTCCCTACGAGCAGTACTTC
TRBJ2-2	TRBV29-1	TRBD2	NA	CSAQRAGANTGELFF	TGCAGCGCCCAGCGAGCGGGAGCGAACACCGGGGAGCTGTTTTTT
TRBJ2-1	TRBV6-4	TRBD2	NA	CASSDGWGTIQFF	TGTGCCAGCAGTGACGGCTGGGGGACTATACAGTTCTTC
TRBJ1-2	TRBV4-2	TRBD1	NA	CASSQSKDREGGYGYTF	TGTGCCAGCAGCCAATCTAAGGACAGGGAGGGAGGCTATGGCTACACCTTC
TRBJ2-5	TRBV3-1/TRBV3-2	TRBD2	NA	CASSSQGLAGGGTQYF	TGTGCCAGCAGCTCACAGGGACTAGCGGGAGGGGGGACCCAGTACTTC
TRBJ2-2	TRBV10-2	NA	few	CASSTQGNTGELFF	TGCGCCAGCAGTACACAGGGGAACACCGGGGAGCTGTTTTTT
TRBJ2-2	TRBV27	TRBD2	NA	CASRTSGRGTGELFF	TGTGCCAGCAGAACTAGCGGGAGGGGCACCGGGGAGCTGTTTTTT
TRBJ2-7	TRBV7-2	TRBD2	few	CASSPTSGSVYEQYF	TGTGCCAGCAGCCCGACTAGCGGGAGTGTCTACGAGCAGTACTTC
TRBJ2-6	TRBV5-4	NA	few	CASRPTGSGANVLTF	TGTGCCAGCAGGCCTACAGGCTCTGGGGCCAACGTCCTGACTTTC
TRBJ1-4	TRBV2	TRBD1	few	CASSLRRGQGNEKLFF	TGTGCCAGCAGCCTTAGAAGGGGACAGGGTAATGAAAAACTGTTTTTT
TRBJ1-2	TRBV10-3	TRBD1	NA	CAISVLGQGAGGYTF	TGTGCCATCAGTGTTTTAGGACAGGGGGCCGGCGGCTACACCTTC
TRBJ1-3	TRBV19	NA	once	CASSIATGSGNTIYF	TGTGCCAGTAGTATAGCTACGGGATCTGGAAACACCATATATTTT